This T cell receptor (beta chain) was found in a study of blood T cell repertoires in COVID-19. Overall study context: COVID-19 samples from acute and convalescent phases originated in the United States, Italy and Spain. PBMCs, B-cell-depleted T cells, or T cells were the source of the cDNA or gDNA that made up the material.

Patients at the Seattle site were enrolled during active infection and followed longitudinally. Per the authors' pipeline: By means of reference gene primer amplification, nucleated cell counts were estimated. The repertoire was sequenced with immunoSEQ multiplex PCR; TCRdb's copy has only in-frame clones and lacks some. V and J calls and clone size come straight from that table; D and trimming were deduced from the DNA. The table includes tens of thousands of clones, roughly 79% detected once. Sequenced sample: peripheral blood. The TCR was taken from a woman older than 75 with COVID-19, enrolled during active disease.

The CDR3 loop reads CASSRRSGGTEAFF. The CDR3 DNA reads as TGTGCCAGCAGCCGTAGATCAGGGGGCACTGAAGCTTTCTTT. The rearrangement links TRBV11-2 to TRBJ1-1; the match to TRBD1 covers 7 bases. Germline V gene data show CDR1 as SGHAT and CDR2 as FQNNGV. V shed 5 bases, J shed 4 bases, and the junction held 7 bases outside the gene matches. The CDR3 is made up of 14 amino acids.